The present TCR beta chain was sequenced within a study of blood T cell repertoires in COVID-19. Germline V gene data show CDR1 as LNHNV and CDR2 as YYDKDF (reference sequence). V was trimmed by 0 bases and J by 1 base, leaving 9 bases between them. The CDR3 has 15 amino acids. Assay used: immunoSEQ multiplex PCR; TCRdb lists only in-frame clones, some missing. Of around 57,000 clones detected, approximately 90% appear once; the ten largest clones hold around 8.3%. The clonotype comes from a human donor with active COVID-19. The donor label of this sample is uncertain. The chain has TRBV15 and TRBJ2-5; D call uncertain. Sequenced input: peripheral blood. For the CDR3, the DNA is TGTGCCACCAGCAGAGATATTTTATTCCAAGAGACCCAGTACTTC. This codes for CATSRDILFQETQYF.